The 17 T cell receptor beta chains below come from one sample, sequenced in a study of glioma-infiltrating T cells listed by TCRdb under 2016. Sequencing relied on an Illumina MiSeq. The iRepertoire nested amplicon-rescue multiplex PCR (arm-PCR) platform was used to amplify TCR alpha and beta CDR3 regions from RNA. TCRdb passed the public sequencing reads through fastp at Q25 and MiXCR, retaining productive beta sequences. Every CDR3 protein is listed once, alongside the most common genes and DNA of its rows. The sample includes 300,000 to 450,000 distinct CDR3 sequences, with roughly 41% observed a single time. Approximately 12% of the sample is held by the ten biggest clonotypes. Sequenced material: glioma tissue, nonneoplastic brain tissue, or PBMCs (not recorded which). Receptors originate from a human donor with low-grade glioma or glioblastoma, undergoing nonglioma brain surgery, or in good health (not recorded which).

V usage is TRBV2 and J usage is TRBJ2-1, with 8 bases identical to TRBD2. V lost 8 bases, J lost 7 bases, and 16 bases stayed unmatched. CDR1 SNHLY and CDR2 FYNNEI come from the germline V gene. The CDR3 length is 16 residues. As DNA, the CDR3 is TGTGCCAGCGGGGATCTTAGCGGGGCCTTTAGGAATGAGCAGTTCTTC. It specifies CASGDLSGAFRNEQFF.

This clonotype has just a few counts. The J gene is TRBJ1-2, the V gene TRBV2, with D tentatively TRBD1 (5 bases). V lost 7 bases to trimming and J lost 4 bases, with 16 bases between them. In germline, CDR1 is SNHLY, CDR2 FYNNEI. The CDR3 sequence is 14 residues long. CDR3 nucleotides: TGTGCCAGCACCGGAGACAGCCACCTCTATGGCTACACCTTC. Translation gives CASTGDSHLYGYTF.

The chain uses TRBV28 and TRBJ2-3; 7 bases fit TRBD2. With 3 bases clipped from V and 5 bases from J, the junction kept 8 bases outside the gene matches. The length of the CDR3 is 15 residues. Per the germline V gene, CDR1 is MDHEN and CDR2 is SYDVKM. The CDR3 protein is CASSFRREYEDTQYF. For the CDR3, the DNA is TGTGCCAGCAGTTTTAGGCGGGAGTACGAAGATACGCAGTATTTT.

The chain is built from TRBV12-3 or TRBV12-4 and TRBJ2-7, with D possibly TRBD1 on 7 matching bases. Trimming shortened V by 3 bases and J by 2 bases, and 11 bases separated the two germline ends. This CDR3 has 14 residues. Here the CDR3 DNA reads TGTGCCAGCAGTTTGGTCAGGGGGGCCTACGAGCAGTACTTC. Its translation is CASSLVRGAYEQYF.

On this clonotype itself: It may be a read error: a sequence one base away is much more abundant. Given the absence of the conserved phenylalanine or tryptophan at the CDR3 end, a read error is likely. The chain employs TRBV28 and TRBJ2-7; D uncertain. V was shortened by 7 bases and J by 0 bases, with 22 bases between the two germline ends. CDR3 length: 17 residues. Per the germline V gene, CDR1 is MDHEN and CDR2 is SYDVKM. For the CDR3, the DNA is TGTGCCAGCACCCAAATTTCAGCCCCAACACGCTCCTACGAGCAGTACTCC. Encoded protein: CASTQISAPTRSYEQYS.

The genes are TRBV14 and TRBJ1-2; D remains ambiguous. CDR1 and CDR2 (germline): SGHDN, FVKESK. Trimming removed 0 bases from V and 4 bases from J, with 12 bases in between. CDR3 length: 15 residues. The CDR3, as DNA: TGTGCCAGCAGCCAAGAGATCGGCGGAGCCTATGGCTACACCTTC. Protein sequence: CASSQEIGGAYGYTF.

Comment on this clonotype: This clone may be a read error of a much larger clone one base away. The V call is TRBV6-2 or TRBV6-3, the J call TRBJ2-1; tentative D call: TRBD2 (6 bases). Between the trimmed V and J ends, which lost 0 bases and 10 bases, there was a span of 25 bases. Germline loops: CDR1 MNHEY, CDR2 SVGEGT. The CDR3 runs to 18 residues. CDR3 sequence (DNA): TGTGCCAGCAGTTACTCCCCTGTGGAGGGTACCTTCCTCGGCGAGCAGTTCTTC. Protein: CASSYSPVEGTFLGEQFF.

In this sample, this clonotype turned up a few times. This chain links TRBV6-1 with TRBJ2-7; a possible D gene is TRBD2 (6 bases). The CDR3 spans 14 residues. Germline V gene data show CDR1 as MNHNS and CDR2 as SASEGT. V lost 6 bases, J lost 4 bases, and 16 bases lay in between. The DNA of the CDR3 is TGTGCCAGCAGCATCCGGGAGCCATGGTACGAGCAGTACTTC. Translating gives CASSIREPWYEQYF.

J is TRBJ2-5 and V is TRBV6-1, with 10 bases fitting TRBD1. V was pared by 7 bases and J by 3 bases, with 8 bases of the junction left unmatched. Germline CDR1 reads MNHNS; CDR2 reads SASEGT. The CDR3 sequence is 15 residues long. The CDR3 spells CASTRTGGLEETQYF. In DNA form, the CDR3 reads TGTGCCAGCACTCGGACAGGGGGTCTGGAAGAGACCCAGTACTTC.

The rearrangement uses TRBV10-3 and TRBJ2-5, with D unresolved. This CDR3 is 15 amino acids long. The germline V gene has CDR1 ENHRY and CDR2 SYGVKD. The V gene lost 0 bases and the J gene lost 2 bases, with 10 bases spanning the gap. CDR3 nucleotide sequence: TGTGCCATCAGTGAGTCAAGGTACGCGCAAGAGACCCAGTACTTC. It codes for CAISESRYAQETQYF.

This clonotype was seen ten or more times. The J gene is TRBJ1-1, the V gene TRBV27; 8 bases are shared with TRBD1. This CDR3 contains 15 residues. With 5 bases clipped from V and 4 bases from J, the junction kept 9 bases outside the gene matches. CDR1 is MNHEY, CDR2 SMNVEV, per germline (reference sequence). The CDR3: CASSPMTGVRTEAFF. The CDR3 DNA reads as TGTGCCAGCAGTCCCATGACAGGGGTGCGCACTGAAGCTTTCTTT.

This clonotype has just a few counts. The V and J genes are TRBV20-1 and TRBJ2-7; either TRBD1 or TRBD2 may supply D (7 bases each). V shed 5 bases and J shed 5 bases, with 16 bases lying between them. Germline V gene data show CDR1 as DFQATT and CDR2 as SNEGSKA (reference sequence). This CDR3 has 13 residues. The CDR3 DNA follows: TGCAGTGCTGCGGACAGGACTAGGAACGAGCAGTACTTC. This codes for CSAADRTRNEQYF.

This clonotype was picked up one time. Just one base apart from a much larger clone, this may be a read error. The V gene is TRBV6-2 or TRBV6-3, the J gene TRBJ1-2; 8 bases are a match to TRBD1. The length of the CDR3 is 17 residues. Germline V gives CDR1 MNHEY, CDR2 SVGEGT. Germline trimming cut 6 bases from V and 0 bases from J; bases unmatched to any gene: 12. The CDR3 DNA reads TGTGCCAGCAGCCACCGGGACAGGAGACGGGCTAACTATGGCTACACCTTC. This gives the protein CASSHRDRRRANYGYTF.

The genes are TRBV2 and TRBJ2-5; 7 positions match TRBD1. The ends lost 6 bases at V and 2 bases at J; junction bases unmatched: 9. Germline V lookup: CDR1 SNHLY, CDR2 FYNNEI. The CDR3 runs to 15 residues. The CDR3 sequence is CASSSYRGAQETQYF. The CDR3 nucleotides are TGTGCCAGCAGCAGCTACAGGGGAGCTCAAGAGACCCAGTACTTC.

Worth noting for this clonotype: Given a much more abundant clone one base away, this may be a read error. The chain links TRBV28 to TRBJ1-1; TRBD1 matches at 7 bases. Looked up from germline, CDR1 is MDHEN and CDR2 is SYDVKM. The length of the CDR3 is 18 residues. V was clipped by 5 bases and J by 1 base; unmatched bases: 16. CDR3 nucleotide sequence: TGTGCCAGCAGTCCAAGATCCGAGACAGGGTGGGAGAACACTGAAGCTTTCTTT. Its translation: CASSPRSETGWENTEAFF. Combining the CDR3 with reference TRBV28 and TRBJ1-1 gives the whole variable domain DVKVTQSSRYLVKRTGEKVFLECVQDMDHENMFWYRQDPGLGLRLIYFSYDVKMKEKGDIPEGYSVSREKKERFSLILESASTNQTSMYLCASSPRSETGWENTEAFFGQGTRLTVV.

With regard to this clonotype: The junction departs from germline at one end; a sequencing error may be responsible. The chain combines TRBV4-1 with TRBJ2-7, with a weak D call TRBD2 (6 bases). CDR1 MGHRA and CDR2 YSYEKL come from the germline V gene. The CDR3 consists of 16 residues. The CDR3 spells CASSQEAGLVPYEHYF. CDR3 DNA sequence: TGCGCCAGCAGCCAAGAGGCGGGACTCGTCCCCTACGAGCATTACTTC.

The chain couples TRBV15 to TRBJ2-1, with unresolved D. This CDR3 region has 13 residues. Germline loops: CDR1 LNHNV, CDR2 YYDKDF (reference sequence). With 0 bases removed from V and 10 bases from J, the gap between germline ends came to 10 bases. CDR3 protein: CATSRDGYYEQFF. The CDR3 DNA sequence: TGTGCCACCAGCAGAGATGGGTACTACGAGCAGTTCTTC.